The T cell receptor (beta chain) described here comes from a study of T-cell reconstitution after alpha-beta-depleted transplantation in children. General study points: Expanded graft clones, several hundred of them, were reportedly the source of alpha-beta T cells about two months after transplant. The study traced high day-60 TCRbeta diversity in some patients to surviving recipient T cells and thymic progenitors. T-cell numbers and diversity one year post-transplant derived largely from freshly generated T cells.

Germline V gene lookup returns CDR1 MDHEN and CDR2 SYDVKM. The CDR3 extends over 13 amino acids. V lost 6 bases and J 3 bases, leaving 12 bases between the germline ends. Notes on this clonotype: Its matching antigen is unknown.

It was with unique molecular identifiers that the TCRbeta library was prepared. TCRdb re-called the PCR reads with MiXCR, one entry per CDR3 protein. The table has 440,000 or so distinct CDR3 sequences, 43% seen once. The gene calls are TRBV28 and TRBJ2-7, with D perhaps matching TRBD1 (5 bases). This material consisted of PBMCs, taken before TCRalphabeta/CD19-depleted stem cell transplant. This sequence was found in a girl aged 2-10 years with aplastic anemia, due to receive a stem cell transplant. CDR3 residues: CASRLGRDYEQYF. The CDR3 coding sequence is TGTGCCAGCAGGCTGGGCAGGGACTACGAGCAGTACTTC.